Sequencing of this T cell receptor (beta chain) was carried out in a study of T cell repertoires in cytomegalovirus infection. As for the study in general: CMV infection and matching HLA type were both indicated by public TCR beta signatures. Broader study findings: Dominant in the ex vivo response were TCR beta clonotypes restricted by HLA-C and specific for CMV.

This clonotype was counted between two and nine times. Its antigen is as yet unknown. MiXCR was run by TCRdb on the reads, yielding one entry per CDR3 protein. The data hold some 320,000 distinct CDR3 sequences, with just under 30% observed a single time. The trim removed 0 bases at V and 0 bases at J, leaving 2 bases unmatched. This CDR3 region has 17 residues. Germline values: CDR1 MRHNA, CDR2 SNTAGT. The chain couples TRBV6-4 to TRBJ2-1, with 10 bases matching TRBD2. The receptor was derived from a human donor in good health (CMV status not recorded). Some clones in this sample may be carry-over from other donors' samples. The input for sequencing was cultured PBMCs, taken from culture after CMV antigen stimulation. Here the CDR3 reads CASSDSRTSGSYNEQFF. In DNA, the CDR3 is TGTGCCAGCAGTGACTCGCGGACTAGCGGCTCCTACAATGAGCAGTTCTTC.